This T cell receptor (beta chain) derives from a study of T-cell reconstitution after alpha-beta-depleted transplantation in children. General study points: Surviving recipient T cells and thymic progenitors accounted for the high day-60 TCRbeta diversity observed in some patients. From newly produced T cells came most of the T-cell counts and diversity one year after transplant.

The V segment lost 3 bases and the J segment 6 bases; nucleotides outside the gene matches: 11. Germline V gene data show CDR1 as SGHAT and CDR2 as FQNNGV. This CDR3 is 15 amino acids long. A few counts support this clonotype. Its antigen is not known. Unique molecular identifiers tagged the TCRbeta library. MiXCR was run by TCRdb on the PCR reads, yielding one entry per CDR3 protein. The sample contains 450,000 to 550,000 distinct CDR3 sequences, 11% of which appear only once. The receptor was derived from a female patient between 2 and 15 years old who had a stem cell transplant for aplastic anemia, so the T cells may come from the graft donor. The sample consisted of PBMCs, mostly from graft donor cells, taken 180 days after TCRalphabeta/CD19-depleted stem cell transplant. This chain links TRBV11-2 with TRBJ2-7, with TRBD1 identical over 7 bases. The CDR3 reads CASSFDRVEIAEQYF. The CDR3 DNA is TGTGCCAGCAGCTTCGACAGGGTCGAAATCGCCGAGCAGTACTTC.